This TCR beta chain was identified during a study of blood T cell repertoires in COVID-19. At the level of the study: From T cells, B-cell-depleted T cells, or PBMCs came the material, which was cDNA or gDNA.

Per the authors' pipeline: Reference gene primer amplification gave estimated nucleated cell counts. The table came from immunoSEQ multiplex PCR; TCRdb's copy has only in-frame clones and leaves some out. Clonal size and the V and J genes are those of that table, whereas D and trimming came from the DNA. The sample gives about 9,200 clones, about four fifths of which show up once; about 6.9% is in the top ten. Judged by abundance, this clone is large. The CDR3 covers 14 residues. Between the trimmed V and J ends, which lost 1 base and 1 base, there was a span of 7 bases. Germline CDR1 reads SEHNR; CDR2 reads FQNEAQ (reference sequence).

The receptor's source is a man in his 70s with active COVID-19. The specimen sequenced was peripheral blood. This chain joins TRBV7-9 and TRBJ1-1, with D hard to call. This CDR3 is CASSLGTQNTEAFF. CDR3 nucleotides: TGTGCCAGCAGCTTAGGCACACAGAACACTGAAGCTTTCTTT. Full variable domain (outside the CDR3, taken from reference TRBV7-9 and TRBJ1-1): DTGVSQNPRHKITKRGQNVTFRCDPISEHNRLYWYRQTLGQGPEFLTYFQNEAQLEKSRLLSDRFSAERPKGSFSTLEIQRTEQGDSAMYLCASSLGTQNTEAFFGQGTRLTVV.